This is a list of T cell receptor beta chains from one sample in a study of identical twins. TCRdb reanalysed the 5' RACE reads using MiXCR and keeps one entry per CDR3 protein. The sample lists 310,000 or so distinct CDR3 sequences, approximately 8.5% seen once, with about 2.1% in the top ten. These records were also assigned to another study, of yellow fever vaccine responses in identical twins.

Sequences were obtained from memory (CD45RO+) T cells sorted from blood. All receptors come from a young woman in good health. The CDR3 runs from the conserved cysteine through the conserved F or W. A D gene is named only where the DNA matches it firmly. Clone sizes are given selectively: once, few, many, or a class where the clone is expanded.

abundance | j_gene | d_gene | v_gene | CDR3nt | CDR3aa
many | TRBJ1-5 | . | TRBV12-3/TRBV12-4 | TGTGCCAGCAGTTTATGGCGGGATAGCAATCAGCCCCAGCATTTT | CASSLWRDSNQPQHF
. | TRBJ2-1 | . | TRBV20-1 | TGCAGTGCTAGTCTTCGGGGGTTCCCCTACAATGAGCAGTTCTTC | CSASLRGFPYNEQFF
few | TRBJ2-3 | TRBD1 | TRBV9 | TGTGCCAGCAGCGTAGAGTCAGGGGGCGAGACAGATACGCAGTATTTT | CASSVESGGETDTQYF
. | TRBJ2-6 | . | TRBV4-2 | TGTGCCAGCAGCCAAGATCAATGGACCTCTGGGGCCAACGTCCTGACTTTC | CASSQDQWTSGANVLTF
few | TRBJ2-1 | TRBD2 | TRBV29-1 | TGCAGCGTTGAAGACCCCCTAGCGGGAGGGTTGGATGAGCAGTTCTTC | CSVEDPLAGGLDEQFF
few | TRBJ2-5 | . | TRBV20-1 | TGCAGTGCTAGAGATCCGGGTTCCGGGAACCTCCGAGAGACCCAGTACTTC | CSARDPGSGNLRETQYF
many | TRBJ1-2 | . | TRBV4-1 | TGCGCCAGCAGCCAACCCATGACAGGTCCCCCTTCGTATGGCTACACCTTC | CASSQPMTGPPSYGYTF
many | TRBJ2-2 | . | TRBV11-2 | TGTGCCAGCAGGACTGGACGGGGGTACACCGGGGAGCTGTTTTTT | CASRTGRGYTGELFF
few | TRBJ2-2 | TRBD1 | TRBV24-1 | TGTGCCACCAGTGGGGACAGGGAATCCGGGGAGCTGTTTTTT | CATSGDRESGELFF
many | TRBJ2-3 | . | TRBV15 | TGTGCCACCAGCATAATCCGCTTGGTGGGGGCTCCCACAGATACGCAGTATTTT | CATSIIRLVGAPTDTQYF
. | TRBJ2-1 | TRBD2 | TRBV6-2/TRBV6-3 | TGTGCCAGCAGTTACTTATCGGGGGGGGCCATGAATGAGCAGTTCTTC | CASSYLSGGAMNEQFF
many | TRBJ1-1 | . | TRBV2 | TGTGCCAGCAGCGTAGGGATGAACACTGAAGCTTTCTTT | CASSVGMNTEAFF
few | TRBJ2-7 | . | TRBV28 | TGTGCCAGCAATTATGGCGGTACCTCCTACGAGCAGTACTTC | CASNYGGTSYEQYF
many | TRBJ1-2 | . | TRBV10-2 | TGCGCCAGCAGTGGACAGAACTATGGCTACACCTTC | CASSGQNYGYTF
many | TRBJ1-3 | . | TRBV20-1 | TGCAGTGCTAGACCGACAGAAACTGGAAACACCATATATTTT | CSARPTETGNTIYF
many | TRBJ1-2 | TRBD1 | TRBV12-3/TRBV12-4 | TGTGCCAGCAGTACAGGGGACTCCTATGGCTACACCTTC | CASSTGDSYGYTF
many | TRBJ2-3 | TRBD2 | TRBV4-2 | TGTGCCAGCAGCGACGGGACTAGCGGCACAGATACGCAGTATTTT | CASSDGTSGTDTQYF
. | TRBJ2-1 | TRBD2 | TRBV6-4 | TGTGCCAGCAGTGATAGCGGGACCATGGCAAGTGAGCAGTTCTTC | CASSDSGTMASEQFF
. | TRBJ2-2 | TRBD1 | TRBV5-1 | TGCGCCAGCAGTCAAGTACAGGGGATCGGGGAGCTGTTTTTT | CASSQVQGIGELFF
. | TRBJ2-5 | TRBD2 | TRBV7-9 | TGTGCCAGCAGCTTGGTTTCCTTCCTAGCGGGGGGGGAGACCCAGTACTTC | CASSLVSFLAGGETQYF
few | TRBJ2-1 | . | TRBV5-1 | TGCGCCAGCAGCGATCCGGGACCACAGTTCTTC | CASSDPGPQFF
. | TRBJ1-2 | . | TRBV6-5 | TGTGCCAGCAGTTACATGGGGGGCAATGGCTACACCTTC | CASSYMGGNGYTF
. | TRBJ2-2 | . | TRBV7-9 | TGTGCCAGCAGCTCCCAGGGGGGGACCGGGGAGCTGTTTTTT | CASSSQGGTGELFF
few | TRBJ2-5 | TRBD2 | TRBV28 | TGTGCCAGCAGGGAGGGCGGGGGGGCCCTTGAGACCCAGTACTTC | CASREGGGALETQYF
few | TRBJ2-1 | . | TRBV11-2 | TGTGCCAGCAGCCCGAAGGCGAGCTCCTACAATGAGCAGTTCTTC | CASSPKASSYNEQFF
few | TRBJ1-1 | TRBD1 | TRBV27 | TGTGCCAGCAGTCGCGACAGGGGTATAAGAACTGAAGCTTTCTTT | CASSRDRGIRTEAFF
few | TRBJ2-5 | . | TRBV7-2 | TGTGCCAGCAGCTTAGTCTCGACGGGCCAAGAGACCCAGTACTTC | CASSLVSTGQETQYF